This T cell receptor beta chain is drawn from a study of T cell changes during pregnancy in multiple sclerosis. The assay was immunoSEQ multiplex PCR, and TCRdb's table has in-frame clones only and misses some. The sample carries roughly 35,000 clones, 90% recorded once. V lost 5 bases to trimming and J lost 0 bases; unmatched junction nucleotides: 22. Germline values: CDR1 SGHVS, CDR2 FNYEAQ. The CDR3 contains 21 residues. This clonotype was obtained from a female donor with multiple sclerosis, enrolled in a pregnancy study. The V and J genes are TRBV7-6 and TRBJ1-3; the match to TRBD1 covers 7 bases. Sample: CD8+ T cells from peripheral blood mononuclear cells, taken before pregnancy. DNA for the CDR3: TGTGCCAGCAGCCTAAGAGGCAGTGAGGGACAGCCATCTGCCTCTGGAAACACCATATATTTT. This encodes CASSLRGSEGQPSASGNTIYF.